These T cell receptor beta chains were read from a single sample in a study of T cell changes during pregnancy in multiple sclerosis. Generated by immunoSEQ multiplex PCR, the TCRdb table keeps only in-frame clones and is missing some. The data show roughly 80,000 clones, just over 90% seen once. The sample here was peripheral blood, taken before pregnancy. These TCRs come from a female donor with multiple sclerosis, enrolled in a pregnancy study. Each CDR3 is given with its conserved first and last residue. The D gene is left open where the match is weak. Rows give clone size only sometimes, using once, few, many, or a class for an expanded clone.

>TRBV11-1|-|TRBJ2-1|-
TGTGCCAGCAGCCGGGACACATACAATGAGCAGTTCTTC
CASSRDTYNEQFF
>TRBV4-1|-|TRBJ1-1|once
TGCGCCAGCAGCCAAGACAGGGGGAACACTGAAGCTTTCTTT
CASSQDRGNTEAFF
>TRBV5-1|-|TRBJ2-3|once
TGCGCCAGCAGCCCTTCAGGGGGCACAGATACGCAGTATTTT
CASSPSGGTDTQYF
>TRBV5-1|-|TRBJ2-7|-
TGCGCCAGCAGCTCCGCTGACAGCGCCCGTGGAGACGAGCAGTACTTC
CASSSADSARGDEQYF
>TRBV9|TRBD2|TRBJ2-1|-
TGTGCCAGCAGCGTAGTGGGGCTAGCGGGGGAGGAGCAGTTCTTC
CASSVVGLAGEEQFF
>TRBV5-4|TRBD1|TRBJ1-2|once
TGTGCCAGCAGGCCGGACAGGGCCTATGGCTACACCTTC
CASRPDRAYGYTF
>TRBV9|-|TRBJ1-2|-
TGTGCCAGCAGCGTAGCTGGACAGAACTATGGCTACACCTTC
CASSVAGQNYGYTF
>TRBV2|-|TRBJ2-4|-
TGTGCCAGCAGTGGTACAGGTGCTGGGATAGCCAAAAACATTCAGTACTTC
CASSGTGAGIAKNIQYF
>TRBV10-3|TRBD1|TRBJ2-1|-
TGTGCCATCAGTGAAACGGGACAGGCCTACAATGAGCAGTTCTTC
CAISETGQAYNEQFF
>TRBV29-1|-|TRBJ2-4|once
TGCAGCGTTGCCCTAGCGTCGAACATTCAGTACTTC
CSVALASNIQYF
>TRBV7-9|-|TRBJ1-6|-
TGTGCCAGCAGCCAGGGAAATTCACCCCTCCACTTT
CASSQGNSPLHF
>TRBV21-1|-|TRBJ2-3|-
TGTGCCAGCAGCAGCGGGACTAGCGGGGCTCTTAGCACAGATACGCAGTATTTT
CASSSGTSGALSTDTQYF
>TRBV10-3|-|TRBJ1-2|few
TGTGCCTTGGGGGGGTTTCAGGGAGTTGACTACACCTTC
CALGGFQGVDYTF
>TRBV10-1|TRBD2|TRBJ2-2|few
TGCGCCAGCAGTGTAGCGGGGGGGACCACCGGGGAGCTGTTTTTT
CASSVAGGTTGELFF
>TRBV4-1|TRBD1|TRBJ2-7|-
TGCGCCAGCAGCCAAGGTACGGGACAGGGCTCCGGCGAGCAGTACTTC
CASSQGTGQGSGEQYF
>TRBV18|-|TRBJ2-2|-
TGTGCCAGCTCACCCTTGGACATAAACACCGGGGAGCTGTTTTTT
CASSPLDINTGELFF
>TRBV9|-|TRBJ1-1|few
TGTGCCAGCAGCCCTCAGGGCGGGAACACTGAAGCTTTCTTT
CASSPQGGNTEAFF
>TRBV4-2|TRBD1|TRBJ1-5|-
TGTGCCAGCAGCCCTCGGATATCTAGGGGGCGGGATCAGCCCCAGCATTTT
CASSPRISRGRDQPQHF
>TRBV5-1|TRBD1|TRBJ1-1|-
TGCGCCAGCAGTTACAGGGGAACTGAAGCTTTCTTT
CASSYRGTEAFF
>TRBV19|TRBD2|TRBJ2-6|-
TGTGCCAGTAGTATCGGGGGGTCTGGGGCCAACGTCCTGACTTTC
CASSIGGSGANVLTF
>TRBV6-5|-|TRBJ1-2|-
TGTGCCAGCAGTTACTCCGTTGCGGGGCTAGATGGCTACACCTTC
CASSYSVAGLDGYTF
>TRBV10-2|-|TRBJ2-1|-
TGCGCCAGCAGTGGGGCGGGGTCCTACAATGAGCAGTTCTTC
CASSGAGSYNEQFF
>TRBV27|-|TRBJ1-4|-
TGTGCCAGCAGTTTTCTCATCACGGGGGAAAAACTGTTTTTT
CASSFLITGEKLFF
>TRBV6-5|-|TRBJ2-4|-
TGTGCCAGCAGGGAACTCGGAGCAAACATTCAGTACTTC
CASRELGANIQYF
>TRBV9|-|TRBJ2-7|-
TGTGCCAGCAGCGTAGGAGGCGGCGGCCTCTACGAGCAGTACTTC
CASSVGGGGLYEQYF
>TRBV6-1|-|TRBJ2-1|-
TGTGCCAGCAGTGAAGCGAGTAGTCTTGTCTACAATGAGCAGTTCTTC
CASSEASSLVYNEQFF
>TRBV4-2|TRBD1|TRBJ2-7|-
TGTGCCAGCAGCCAAGATACGGGACAGGGGATATACGAGCAGTACTTC
CASSQDTGQGIYEQYF
>TRBV29-1|-|TRBJ1-1|-
TGCAGCGTGAGGATGGACAGTTTGAACACTGAAGCTTTCTTT
CSVRMDSLNTEAFF
>TRBV6-5|-|TRBJ2-5|-
TGTGCCAGCAGTTTGGAACTAGCCCAAGAGACCCAGTACTTC
CASSLELAQETQYF
>TRBV19|TRBD1|TRBJ1-2|once
TGTGCCAGTAGTATTCAGGGGGCCGGCTATGGCTACACCTTC
CASSIQGAGYGYTF
>TRBV6-5|-|TRBJ2-1|-
TGTGCCAGCAGTTACTCGAGAACAGGCTACAATGAGCAGTTCTTC
CASSYSRTGYNEQFF
>TRBV7-9|-|TRBJ1-5|-
TGTGCCAGCAGCTTATCACATAGCAATCAGCCCCAGCATTTT
CASSLSHSNQPQHF
>TRBV7-9|-|TRBJ1-1|-
TGTGCCAGCCGACGGGAACCGGGCACTGAAGCTTTCTTT
CASRREPGTEAFF
>TRBV5-1|-|TRBJ2-5|-
TGCGCCAGCAGCTTTCGAGGTCAAGAGACCCAGTACTTC
CASSFRGQETQYF
>TRBV12-5|TRBD2|TRBJ2-5|-
TGTGCTAGTGGTTTCGGGACTAGCGGGGGGGCCCCCCAAGAGACCCAGTACTTC
CASGFGTSGGAPQETQYF
>TRBV15|-|TRBJ2-1|-
TGTGCCACCAGCAGAACGGCCGGTGGCGGGGTAGAGCAGTTCTTC
CATSRTAGGGVEQFF
>TRBV7-7|TRBD2|TRBJ2-5|-
TGTGCTAGCAGCTTAGTAGGAGATAGCGGGGGAGAAGAGACCCAGTACTTC
CASSLVGDSGGEETQYF
>TRBV7-9|-|TRBJ1-6|-
TGTGCCAGCAGCACCCCAAATGGGGCTTCACCCCTCCACTTT
CASSTPNGASPLHF
>TRBV9|-|TRBJ2-3|once
TGTGCCAGCAGCGTAGGTCGTTTCAGCACAGATACGCAGTATTTT
CASSVGRFSTDTQYF
>TRBV7-9|TRBD1|TRBJ2-7|-
TGTGCCAGCAGCCTAGACAGGGTTTCATCCATCTACGAGCAGTACTTC
CASSLDRVSSIYEQYF
>TRBV5-6|TRBD1|TRBJ1-2|-
TGTGCCAGCACCACCGGGACAGGGGCATACTATGGCTACACCTTC
CASTTGTGAYYGYTF
>TRBV14|TRBD1|TRBJ1-6|-
TGTGCCAGCAGCCAACCGGGACAGGGTAAATCACCCCTCCACTTT
CASSQPGQGKSPLHF
>TRBV5-1|-|TRBJ1-4|-
TGCGCCAGCAGCGGAACAGGTGCAACTAATGAAAAACTGTTTTTT
CASSGTGATNEKLFF
>TRBV19|-|TRBJ1-5|once
TGTGCCAGTAGTACTTACACAGATAGCAATCAGCCCCAGCATTTT
CASSTYTDSNQPQHF
>TRBV5-4|-|TRBJ1-2|-
TGTGCCAGCAGCTTGCCAGCCGTGCCGCGGAAAGGCTACACCTTC
CASSLPAVPRKGYTF
>TRBV5-4|TRBD2|TRBJ2-5|-
TGTGCCAGCAGCTTGAGAAGCGGGGGCCTAGAGACCCAGTACTTC
CASSLRSGGLETQYF
>TRBV14|-|TRBJ1-6|-
TGTGCCAGCAGCCTTTCCCCTTATTCACCCCTCCACTTT
CASSLSPYSPLHF
>TRBV2|-|TRBJ2-2|-
TGTGCCAGCAGTGAGGGGGCTTACACCGGGGAGCTGTTTTTT
CASSEGAYTGELFF
>TRBV6-5|-|TRBJ1-1|-
TGTGCCAGCAGTTACTCGACCGGGAGGACTGAAGCTTTCTTT
CASSYSTGRTEAFF
>TRBV5-4|-|TRBJ2-7|-
TGTGCCAGCAGCTTGATCGAGGGGGACTACGAGCAGTACTTC
CASSLIEGDYEQYF
>TRBV21-1|-|TRBJ2-2|-
TGTGCCAGCAGCAAGCGGGGGGTATCCACCGGGGAGCTGTTTTTT
CASSKRGVSTGELFF